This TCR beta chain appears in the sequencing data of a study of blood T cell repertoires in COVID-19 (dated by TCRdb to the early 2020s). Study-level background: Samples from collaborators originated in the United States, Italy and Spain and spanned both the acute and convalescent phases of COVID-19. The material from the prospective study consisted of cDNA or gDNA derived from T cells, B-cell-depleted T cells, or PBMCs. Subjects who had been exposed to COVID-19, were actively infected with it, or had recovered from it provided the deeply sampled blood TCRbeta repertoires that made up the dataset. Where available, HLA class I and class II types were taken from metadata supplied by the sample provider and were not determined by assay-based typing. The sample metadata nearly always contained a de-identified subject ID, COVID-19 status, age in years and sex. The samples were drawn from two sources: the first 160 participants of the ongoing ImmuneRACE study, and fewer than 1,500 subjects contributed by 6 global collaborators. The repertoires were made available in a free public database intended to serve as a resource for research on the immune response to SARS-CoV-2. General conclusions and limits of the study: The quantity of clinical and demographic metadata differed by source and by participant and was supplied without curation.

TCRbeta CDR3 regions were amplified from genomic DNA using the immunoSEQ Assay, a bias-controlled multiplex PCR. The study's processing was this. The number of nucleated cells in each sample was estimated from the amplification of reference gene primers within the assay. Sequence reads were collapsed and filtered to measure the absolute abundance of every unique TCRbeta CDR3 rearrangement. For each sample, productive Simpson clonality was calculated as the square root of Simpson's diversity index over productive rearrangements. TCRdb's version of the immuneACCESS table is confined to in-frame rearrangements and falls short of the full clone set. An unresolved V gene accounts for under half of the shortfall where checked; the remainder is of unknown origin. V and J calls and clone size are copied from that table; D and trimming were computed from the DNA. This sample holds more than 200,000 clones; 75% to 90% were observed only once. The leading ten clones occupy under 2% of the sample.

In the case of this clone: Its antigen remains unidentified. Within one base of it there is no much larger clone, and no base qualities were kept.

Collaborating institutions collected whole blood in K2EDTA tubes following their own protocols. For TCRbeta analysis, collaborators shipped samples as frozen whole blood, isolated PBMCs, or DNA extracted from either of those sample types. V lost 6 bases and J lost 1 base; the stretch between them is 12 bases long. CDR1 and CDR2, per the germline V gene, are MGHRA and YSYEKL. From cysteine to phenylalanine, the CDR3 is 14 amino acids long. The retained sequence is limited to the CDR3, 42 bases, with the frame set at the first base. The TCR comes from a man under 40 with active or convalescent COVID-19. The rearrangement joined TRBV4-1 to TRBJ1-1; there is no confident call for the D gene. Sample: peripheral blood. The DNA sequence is TGCGCCAGCAGTCGAGGGTGGGAGAACACTGAAGCTTTCTTT. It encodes CASSRGWENTEAFF.